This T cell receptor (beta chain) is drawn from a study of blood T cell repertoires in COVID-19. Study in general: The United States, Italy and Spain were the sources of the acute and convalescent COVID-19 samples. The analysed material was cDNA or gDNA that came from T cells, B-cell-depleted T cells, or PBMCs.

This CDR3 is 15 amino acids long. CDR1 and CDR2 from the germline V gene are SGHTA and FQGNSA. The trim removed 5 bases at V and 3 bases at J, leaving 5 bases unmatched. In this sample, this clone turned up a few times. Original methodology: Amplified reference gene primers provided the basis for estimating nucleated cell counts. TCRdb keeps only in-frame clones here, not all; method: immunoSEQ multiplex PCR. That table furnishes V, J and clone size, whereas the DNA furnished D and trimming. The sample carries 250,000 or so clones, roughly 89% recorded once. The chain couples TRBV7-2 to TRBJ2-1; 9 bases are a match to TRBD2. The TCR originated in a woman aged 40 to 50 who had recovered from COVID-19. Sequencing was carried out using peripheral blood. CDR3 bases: TGTGCCAGCAGCGCCTGGACTAGCGACTACAATGAGCAGTTCTTC. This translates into CASSAWTSDYNEQFF.